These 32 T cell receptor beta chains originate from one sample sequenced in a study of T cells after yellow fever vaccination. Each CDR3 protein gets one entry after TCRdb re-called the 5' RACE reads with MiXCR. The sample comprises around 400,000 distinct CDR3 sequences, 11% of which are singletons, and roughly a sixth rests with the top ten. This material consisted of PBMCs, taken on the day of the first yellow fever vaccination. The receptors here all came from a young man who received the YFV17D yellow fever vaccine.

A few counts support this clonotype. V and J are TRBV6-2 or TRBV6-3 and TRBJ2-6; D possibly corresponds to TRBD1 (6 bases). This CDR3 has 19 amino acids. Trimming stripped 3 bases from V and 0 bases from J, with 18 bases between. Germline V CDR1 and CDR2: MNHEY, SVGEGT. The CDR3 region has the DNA TGTGCCAGCAGTTATACTCAGGGGAGACTTAACTCTGGGGCCAACGTCCTGACTTTC. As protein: CASSYTQGRLNSGANVLTF.

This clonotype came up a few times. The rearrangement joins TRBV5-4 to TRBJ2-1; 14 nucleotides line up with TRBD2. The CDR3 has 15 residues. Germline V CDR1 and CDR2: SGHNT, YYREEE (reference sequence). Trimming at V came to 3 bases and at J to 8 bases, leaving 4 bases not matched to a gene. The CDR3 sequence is CASSSRTSGGYEQFF. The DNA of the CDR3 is TGTGCCAGCAGCTCCAGGACTAGCGGGGGGTATGAGCAGTTCTTC.

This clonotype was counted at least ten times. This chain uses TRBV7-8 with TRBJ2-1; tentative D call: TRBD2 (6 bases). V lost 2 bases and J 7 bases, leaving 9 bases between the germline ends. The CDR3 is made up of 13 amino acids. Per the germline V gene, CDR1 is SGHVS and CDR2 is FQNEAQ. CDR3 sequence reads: CASSLWGDNEQFF. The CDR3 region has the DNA TGTGCCAGCAGCTTATGGGGGGATAATGAGCAGTTCTTC.

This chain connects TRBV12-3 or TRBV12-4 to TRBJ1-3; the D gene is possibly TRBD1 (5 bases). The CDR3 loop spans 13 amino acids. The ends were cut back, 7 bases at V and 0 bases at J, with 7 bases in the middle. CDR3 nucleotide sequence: TGTGCCAGCATTACAGGCTCTGGAAACACCATATATTTT. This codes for CASITGSGNTIYF.

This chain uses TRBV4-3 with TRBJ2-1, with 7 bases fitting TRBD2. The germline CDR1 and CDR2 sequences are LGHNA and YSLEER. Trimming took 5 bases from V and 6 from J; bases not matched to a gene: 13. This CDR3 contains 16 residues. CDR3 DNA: TGCGCCAGCAGCAGCCAACCCTGGACTAGTTCCAATGAGCAGTTCTTC. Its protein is CASSSQPWTSSNEQFF.

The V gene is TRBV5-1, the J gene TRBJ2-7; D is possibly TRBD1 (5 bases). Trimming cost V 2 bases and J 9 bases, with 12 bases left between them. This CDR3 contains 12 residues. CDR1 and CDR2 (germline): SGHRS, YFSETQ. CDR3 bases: TGCGCCAGCAGCTTTCAGGGTTCGGGGCAGTACTTC. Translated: CASSFQGSGQYF.

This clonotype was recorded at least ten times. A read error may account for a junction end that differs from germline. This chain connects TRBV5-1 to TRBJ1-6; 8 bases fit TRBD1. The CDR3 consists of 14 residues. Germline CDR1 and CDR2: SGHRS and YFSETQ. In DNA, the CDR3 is TGTGCCAGCAGCTTACAGGGGGATAATTCACCCCTCCACTTT. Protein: CASSLQGDNSPLHF.

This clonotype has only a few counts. In nucleotides, the CDR3 is TGTGCCAGCTCACCTAGTGGAAAGGGGTCGGACTATGGCTACACCTTC. It codes for CASSPSGKGSDYGYTF. The chain employs TRBV18 and TRBJ1-2; the D gene is possibly TRBD1 (5 bases). V gave up 3 bases and J gave up 3 bases, with 17 bases separating them. This CDR3 is built from 16 residues. Germline values: CDR1 KGHSH, CDR2 LQKENI.

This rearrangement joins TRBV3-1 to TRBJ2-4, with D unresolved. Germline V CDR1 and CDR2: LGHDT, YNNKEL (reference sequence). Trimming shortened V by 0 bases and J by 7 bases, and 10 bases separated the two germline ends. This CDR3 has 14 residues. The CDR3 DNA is TGTGCCAGCAGCCAAGAGGGCTCCAGCAACATTCAGTACTTC. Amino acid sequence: CASSQEGSSNIQYF. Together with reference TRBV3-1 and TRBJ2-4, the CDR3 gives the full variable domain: DTAVSQTPKYLVTQMGNDKSIKCEQNLGHDTMYWYKQDSKKFLKIMFSYNNKELIINETVPNRFSPKSPDKAHLNLHINSLELGDSAVYFCASSQEGSSNIQYFGAGTRLSVL.

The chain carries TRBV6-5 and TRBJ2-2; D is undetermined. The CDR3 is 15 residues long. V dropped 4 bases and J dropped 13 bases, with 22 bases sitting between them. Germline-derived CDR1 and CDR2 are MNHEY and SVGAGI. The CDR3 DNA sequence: TGTGCCAGCAGTTTAGGTCCTGGGTCTCGAAGTTGGCTGTTTTTT. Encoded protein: CASSLGPGSRSWLFF.

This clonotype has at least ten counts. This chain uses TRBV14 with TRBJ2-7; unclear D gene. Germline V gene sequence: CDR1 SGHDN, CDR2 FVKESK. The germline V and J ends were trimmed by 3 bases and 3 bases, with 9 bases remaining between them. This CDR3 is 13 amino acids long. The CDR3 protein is CASSHFDGYEQYF. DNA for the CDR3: TGTGCCAGCAGCCATTTCGACGGCTACGAGCAGTACTTC. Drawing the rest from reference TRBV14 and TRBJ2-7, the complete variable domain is EAGVTQFPSHSVIEKGQTVTLRCDPISGHDNLYWYRRVMGKEIKFLLHFVKESKQDESGMPNNRFLAERTGGTYSTLKVQPAELEDSGVYFCASSHFDGYEQYFGPGTRLTVT.

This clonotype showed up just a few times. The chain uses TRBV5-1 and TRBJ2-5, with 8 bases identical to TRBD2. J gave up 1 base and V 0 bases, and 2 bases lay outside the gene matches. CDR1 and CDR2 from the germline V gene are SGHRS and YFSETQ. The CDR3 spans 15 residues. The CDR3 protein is CASSLGSGVQETQYF. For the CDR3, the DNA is TGCGCCAGCAGCTTGGGTAGCGGGGTCCAAGAGACCCAGTACTTC.

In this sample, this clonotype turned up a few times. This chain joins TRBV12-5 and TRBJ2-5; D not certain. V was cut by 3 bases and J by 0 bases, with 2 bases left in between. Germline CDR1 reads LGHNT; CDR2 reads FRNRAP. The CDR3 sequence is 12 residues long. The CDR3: CASGLNQETQYF. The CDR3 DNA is TGTGCTAGTGGTTTAAACCAAGAGACCCAGTACTTC.

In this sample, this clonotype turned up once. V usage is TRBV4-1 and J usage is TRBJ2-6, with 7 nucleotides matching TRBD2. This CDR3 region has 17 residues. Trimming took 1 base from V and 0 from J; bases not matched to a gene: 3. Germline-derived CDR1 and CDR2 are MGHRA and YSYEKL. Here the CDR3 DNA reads TGCGCCAGCAGCCAAGTTACGGGGGGCTCTGGGGCCAACGTCCTGACTTTC. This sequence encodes CASSQVTGGSGANVLTF.

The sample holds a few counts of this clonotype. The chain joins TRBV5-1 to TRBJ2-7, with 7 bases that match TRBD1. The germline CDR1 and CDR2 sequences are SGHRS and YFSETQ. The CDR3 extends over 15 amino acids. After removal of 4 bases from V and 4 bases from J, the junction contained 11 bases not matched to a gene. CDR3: CASSRSGTESYEQYF. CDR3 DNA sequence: TGCGCCAGCAGCAGATCCGGGACAGAAAGTTACGAGCAGTACTTC.

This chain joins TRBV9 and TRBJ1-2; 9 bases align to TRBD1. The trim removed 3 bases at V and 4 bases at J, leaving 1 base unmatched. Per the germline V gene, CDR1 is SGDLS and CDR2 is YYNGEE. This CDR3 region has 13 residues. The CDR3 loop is CASSGQGVYGYTF. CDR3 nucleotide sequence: TGTGCCAGCAGCGGACAGGGGGTCTATGGCTACACCTTC. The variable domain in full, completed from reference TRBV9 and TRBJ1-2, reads DSGVTQTPKHLITATGQRVTLRCSPRSGDLSVYWYQQSLDQGLQFLIQYYNGEERAKGNILERFSAQQFPDLHSELNLSSLELGDSALYFCASSGQGVYGYTFGSGTRLTVV.

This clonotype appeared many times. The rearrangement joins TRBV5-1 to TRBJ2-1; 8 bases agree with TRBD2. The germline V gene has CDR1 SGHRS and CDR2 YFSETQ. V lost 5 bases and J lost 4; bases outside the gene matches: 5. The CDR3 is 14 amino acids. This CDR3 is CASSPLAEYNEQFF. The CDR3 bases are TGCGCCAGCAGTCCACTAGCGGAATACAATGAGCAGTTCTTC.

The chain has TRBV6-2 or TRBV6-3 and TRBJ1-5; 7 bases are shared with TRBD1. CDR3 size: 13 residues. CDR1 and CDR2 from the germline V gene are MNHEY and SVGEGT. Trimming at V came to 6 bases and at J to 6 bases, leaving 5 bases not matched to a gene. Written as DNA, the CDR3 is TGTGCCAGCAGGCGACAGGGCGTTCAGCCCCAGCATTTT. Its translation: CASRRQGVQPQHF.

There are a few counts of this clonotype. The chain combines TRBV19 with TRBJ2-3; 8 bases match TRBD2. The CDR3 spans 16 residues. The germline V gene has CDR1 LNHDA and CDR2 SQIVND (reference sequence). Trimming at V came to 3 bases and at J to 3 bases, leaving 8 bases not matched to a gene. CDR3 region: CASSMFGGAGTDTQYF. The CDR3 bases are TGTGCCAGTAGTATGTTCGGGGGGGCCGGAACAGATACGCAGTATTTT. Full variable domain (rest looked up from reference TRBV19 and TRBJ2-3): DGGITQSPKYLFRKEGQNVTLSCEQNLNHDAMYWYRQDPGQGLRLIYYSQIVNDFQKGDIAEGYSVSREKKESFPLTVTSAQKNPTAFYLCASSMFGGAGTDTQYFGPGTRLTVL.

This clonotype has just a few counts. CDR3 sequence (DNA): TGTGCCAGCAGTCGAACGTCCAAAAACATTCAGTACTTC. Protein product: CASSRTSKNIQYF. The chain uses TRBV12-3 or TRBV12-4 and TRBJ2-4, with D hard to call. CDR3 size: 13 residues. Trimming removed 5 bases at V and 2 bases at J, with 7 bases between.

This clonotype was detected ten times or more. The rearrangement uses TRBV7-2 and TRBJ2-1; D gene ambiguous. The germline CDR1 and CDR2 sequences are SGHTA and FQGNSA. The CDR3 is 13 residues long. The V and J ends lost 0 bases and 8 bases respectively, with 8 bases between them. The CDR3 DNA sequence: TGTGCCAGCAGCTTAGCAGGGTTCCATGAGCAGTTCTTC. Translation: CASSLAGFHEQFF.

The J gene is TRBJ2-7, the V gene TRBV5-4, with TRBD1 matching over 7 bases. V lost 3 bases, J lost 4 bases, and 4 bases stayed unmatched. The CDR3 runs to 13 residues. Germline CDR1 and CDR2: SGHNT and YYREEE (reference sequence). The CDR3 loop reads CASSSTGEYEQYF. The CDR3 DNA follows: TGTGCCAGCAGCTCTACAGGGGAATACGAGCAGTACTTC.

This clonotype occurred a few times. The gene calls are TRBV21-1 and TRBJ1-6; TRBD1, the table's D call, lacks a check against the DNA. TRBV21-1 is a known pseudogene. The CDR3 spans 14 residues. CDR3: CASNDRGRESPLHF. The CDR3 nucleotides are TGTGCCAGCAATGACAGGGGGCGAGAGTCACCCCTCCACTTT.

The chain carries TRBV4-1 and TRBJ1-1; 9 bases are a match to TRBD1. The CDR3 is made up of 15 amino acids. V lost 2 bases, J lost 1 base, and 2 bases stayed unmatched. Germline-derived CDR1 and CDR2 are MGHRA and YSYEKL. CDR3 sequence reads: CASSQRTGANTEAFF. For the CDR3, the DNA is TGCGCCAGCAGCCAACGGACAGGGGCGAACACTGAAGCTTTCTTT.

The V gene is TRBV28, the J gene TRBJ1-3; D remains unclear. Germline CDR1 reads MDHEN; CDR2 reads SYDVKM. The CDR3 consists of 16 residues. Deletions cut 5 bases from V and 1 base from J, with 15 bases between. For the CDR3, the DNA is TGTGCCAGCAGTGGGCCGTTGGCGTATTCTGGAAACACCATATATTTT. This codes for CASSGPLAYSGNTIYF.

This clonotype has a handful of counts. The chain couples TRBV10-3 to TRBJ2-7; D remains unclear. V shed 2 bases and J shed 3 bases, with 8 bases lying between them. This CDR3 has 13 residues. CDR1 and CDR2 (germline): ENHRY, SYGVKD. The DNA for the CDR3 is TGTGCCATCAGTGAGAGCCAAGTCTACGAGCAGTACGTC. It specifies CAISESQVYEQYV.

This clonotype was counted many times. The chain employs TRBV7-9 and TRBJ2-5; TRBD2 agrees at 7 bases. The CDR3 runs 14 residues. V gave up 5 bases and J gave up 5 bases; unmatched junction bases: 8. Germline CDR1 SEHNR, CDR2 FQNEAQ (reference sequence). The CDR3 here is CASSPKAGLETQYF. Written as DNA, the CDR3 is TGTGCCAGCAGCCCAAAAGCGGGGTTGGAGACCCAGTACTTC.

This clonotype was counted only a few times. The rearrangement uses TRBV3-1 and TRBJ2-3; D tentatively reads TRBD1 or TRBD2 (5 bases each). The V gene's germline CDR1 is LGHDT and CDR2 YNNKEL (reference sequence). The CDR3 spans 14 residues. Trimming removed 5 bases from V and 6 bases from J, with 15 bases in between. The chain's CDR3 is CASSFGTPEDTQYF. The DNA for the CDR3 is TGTGCCAGCAGCTTCGGGACGCCGGAGGATACGCAGTATTTT.

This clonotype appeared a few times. CDR3 loop: CASSLAGIRTQYF. Here the CDR3 DNA reads TGCGCCAGCAGCTTGGCAGGGATCCGGACCCAGTACTTC. The chain is built from TRBV5-1 and TRBJ2-5, with a tentative D call TRBD1 (5 bases). Germline V gives CDR1 SGHRS, CDR2 YFSETQ. This CDR3 has 13 residues. The V end lost 0 bases, the J end lost 7 bases, and 10 bases lay between the germline ends.

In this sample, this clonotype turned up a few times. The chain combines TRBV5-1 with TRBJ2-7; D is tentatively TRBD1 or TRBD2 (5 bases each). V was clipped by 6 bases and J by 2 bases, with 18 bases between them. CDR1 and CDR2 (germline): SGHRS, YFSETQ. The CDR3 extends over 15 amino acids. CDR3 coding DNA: TGCGCCAGCATCCGGTGGGGACCGAAGACCTACGAGCAGTACGTC. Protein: CASIRWGPKTYEQYV.

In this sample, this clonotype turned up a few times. CDR3 bases: TGTGCCAGCAGCACTCCTCTTACGCAGTATTTT. Residues: CASSTPLTQYF. This chain links TRBV2 with TRBJ2-3; D remains unclear. CDR3 length: 11 residues. Germline assignment: CDR1 SNHLY and CDR2 FYNNEI. V was pared by 6 bases and J by 8 bases, with 9 bases between.

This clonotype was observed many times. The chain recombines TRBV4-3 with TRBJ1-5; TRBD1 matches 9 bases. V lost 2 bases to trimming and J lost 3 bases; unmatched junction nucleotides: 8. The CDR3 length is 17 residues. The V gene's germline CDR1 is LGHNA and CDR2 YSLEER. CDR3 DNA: TGCGCCAGCAGCCAAACACACAGGGGGCTAAACAATCAGCCCCAGCATTTT. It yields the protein CASSQTHRGLNNQPQHF.